This T cell receptor (beta chain) was profiled in a study of blood T cell repertoires in COVID-19. Study overall: Samples came from the United States, Italy and Spain, spanning acute and convalescent COVID-19.

Original methodology: The assay estimated nucleated cells by amplifying reference gene primers. Assay used: immunoSEQ multiplex PCR; TCRdb lists only in-frame clones, some missing. The DNA was the basis for D and trimming; V, J and clone size are from that table. The sample contains about 250,000 clones, around 90% of which appear only once. CDR1 GTSNPN and CDR2 SVGIG come from the germline V gene (reference sequence). This CDR3 has 15 residues. The junction had 5 bases not matched to a gene; V was cut back by 0 bases and J by 5 bases. The genes are TRBV30 and TRBJ2-3; 10 bases line up with TRBD2. The source is a woman aged 40 to 50 who had recovered from COVID-19. Sequencing used peripheral blood. The CDR3 is CAWSVLAGGGDTQYF. CDR3 nucleotides: TGTGCCTGGAGTGTCTTAGCGGGAGGTGGAGATACGCAGTATTTT.